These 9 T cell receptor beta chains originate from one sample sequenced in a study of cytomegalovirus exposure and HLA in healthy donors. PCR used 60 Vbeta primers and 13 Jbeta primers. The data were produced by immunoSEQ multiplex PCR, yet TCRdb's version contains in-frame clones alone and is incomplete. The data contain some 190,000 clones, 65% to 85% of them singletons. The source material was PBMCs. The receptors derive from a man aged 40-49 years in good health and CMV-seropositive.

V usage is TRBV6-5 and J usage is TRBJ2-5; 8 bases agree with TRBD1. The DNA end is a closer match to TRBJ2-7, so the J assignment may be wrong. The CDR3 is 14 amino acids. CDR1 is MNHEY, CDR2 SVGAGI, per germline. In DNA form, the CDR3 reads TGTGCCAGCAGTTGGACAGGGATCTCTTACGAGCAGTACTTC. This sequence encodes CASSWTGISYEQYF.

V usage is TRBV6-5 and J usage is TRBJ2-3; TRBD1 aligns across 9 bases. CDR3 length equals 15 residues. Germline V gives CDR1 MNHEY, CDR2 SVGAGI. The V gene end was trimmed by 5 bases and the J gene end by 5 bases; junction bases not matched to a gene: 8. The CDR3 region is CASSHKQGAGDTQYF. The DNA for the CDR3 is TGTGCCAGCAGTCATAAACAGGGGGCGGGAGATACGCAGTATTTT.

CDR3 in DNA: TGTGCCAGCAGCTTAGCCCACGGGAGGCTGTCTCTCGAGACCCAGTACTTC. Translation: CASSLAHGRLSLETQYF. This chain links TRBV7-8 with TRBJ2-5; 7 nucleotides match TRBD2. Losses at the gene ends were 0 bases for V and 5 bases for J; bases not matched to a gene: 12. Germline CDR1 is SGHVS and CDR2 is FQNEAQ. This CDR3 contains 17 residues. Complete variable domain (other parts from reference TRBV7-8 and TRBJ2-5): GAGVSQSPRYKVAKRGQDVALRCDPISGHVSLFWYQQALGQGPEFLTYFQNEAQLDKSGLPSDRFFAERPEGSVSTLKIQRTQQEDSAVYLCASSLAHGRLSLETQYFGPGTRLLVL.

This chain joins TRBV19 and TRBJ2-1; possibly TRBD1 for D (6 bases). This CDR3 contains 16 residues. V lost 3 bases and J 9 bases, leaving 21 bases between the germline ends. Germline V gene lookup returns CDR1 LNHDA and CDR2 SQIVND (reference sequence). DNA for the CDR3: TGTGCCAGTAGTATGGGGCAGGGGCGGATACGTGGTGAGCAGTTCTTC. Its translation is CASSMGQGRIRGEQFF.

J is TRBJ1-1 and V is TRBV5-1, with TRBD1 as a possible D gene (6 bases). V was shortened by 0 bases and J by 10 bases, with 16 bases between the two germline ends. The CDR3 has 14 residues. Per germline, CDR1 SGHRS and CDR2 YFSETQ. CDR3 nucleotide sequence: TGCGCCAGCAGCTTGGAGGCAGGGGATGTGGGAGCTTTCTTT. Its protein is CASSLEAGDVGAFF.

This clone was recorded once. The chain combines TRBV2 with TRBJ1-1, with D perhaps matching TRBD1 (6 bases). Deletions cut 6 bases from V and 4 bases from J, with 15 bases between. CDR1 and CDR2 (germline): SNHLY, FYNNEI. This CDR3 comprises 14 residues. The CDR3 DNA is TGTGCCAGCAGCGCTCGGGGAGGGGGCACTGAAGCTTTCTTT. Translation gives CASSARGGGTEAFF. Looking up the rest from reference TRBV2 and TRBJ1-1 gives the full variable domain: EPEVTQTPSHQVTQMGQEVILRCVPISNHLYFYWYRQILGQKVEFLVSFYNNEISEKSEIFDDQFSVERPDGSNFTLKIRSTKLEDSAMYFCASSARGGGTEAFFGQGTRLTVV.

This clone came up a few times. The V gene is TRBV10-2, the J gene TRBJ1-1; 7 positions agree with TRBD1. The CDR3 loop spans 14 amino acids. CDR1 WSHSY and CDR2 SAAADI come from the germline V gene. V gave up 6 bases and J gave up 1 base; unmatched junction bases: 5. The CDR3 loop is CASRTDRRNTEAFF. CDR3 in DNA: TGCGCCAGCAGGACGGACAGGAGGAACACTGAAGCTTTCTTT.

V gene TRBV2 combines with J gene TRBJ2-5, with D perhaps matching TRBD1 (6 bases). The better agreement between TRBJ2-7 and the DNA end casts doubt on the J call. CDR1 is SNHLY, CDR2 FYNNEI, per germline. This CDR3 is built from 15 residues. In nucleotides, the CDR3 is TGTGCCAGCAGCGAACGGGCCAGGGGACCGTACGAGCAGTACTTC. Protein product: CASSERARGPYEQYF.

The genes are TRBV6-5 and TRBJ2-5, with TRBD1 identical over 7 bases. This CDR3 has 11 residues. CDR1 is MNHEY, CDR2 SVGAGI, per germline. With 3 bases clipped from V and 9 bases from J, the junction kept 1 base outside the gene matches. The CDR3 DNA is TGTGCCAGCAGTTATGACAGGGCCCAGTACTTC. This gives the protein CASSYDRAQYF.